This T cell receptor beta chain was profiled in a study of blood T cell repertoires in COVID-19. On the study more broadly: COVID-19 samples from acute and convalescent phases originated in the United States, Italy and Spain. PBMCs, B-cell-depleted T cells, or T cells provided the cDNA or gDNA that made up the material.

CDR3 length: 12 amino acids. Germline V lookup: CDR1 MNHEY, CDR2 SMNVEV (reference sequence). Trimming stripped 5 bases from V and 8 bases from J, with 12 bases between. This clone has just one count. In the authors' methods: Reference gene primer amplification gave nucleated cell count estimates. TCRdb keeps only in-frame clones here, not all; method: immunoSEQ multiplex PCR. V and J calls plus clone size are reproduced from that table; the DNA served to infer D and trimming. The sample includes some 55,000 clones, roughly four fifths seen only once; the top ten take about 2%. The sequence was collected from an older woman with acute or convalescent COVID-19. Material: peripheral blood. The chain uses TRBV27 and TRBJ1-2; weak D call: TRBD1 (6 bases). The CDR3 DNA is TGTGCCAGCAGTCTAACAGGGAAAGGCTACACCTTC. Its translation: CASSLTGKGYTF.